Each of the 32 T cell receptor beta chains below was sequenced from the same sample in a study of Ad26.COV2.S vaccination and SARS-CoV-2 variants. The treatment here: 15 to 20 received Ad26.COV2.S at low or high dose, single or two shots; about 5 received placebo; per-sample allocation not given. Each sample was drawn 63 days after the first injection (of vaccine or placebo). The method was immunoSEQ multiplex PCR; TCRdb's version includes in-frame clones alone and lacks a portion of them. The table includes approximately 360,000 clones, 83% detected once. Sequencing used peripheral blood, obtained in a trial of Ad26.COV2.S vaccine versus placebo. These receptors originate from a person aged 18-65 years who received the Ad26.COV2.S COVID-19 vaccine or a placebo.

The chain has TRBV6-1 and TRBJ2-7; tentatively, D is TRBD2 (6 bases). V was trimmed by 3 bases and J by 5 bases, leaving 11 bases between them. The CDR3 extends over 13 amino acids. Looked up from germline, CDR1 is MNHNS and CDR2 is SASEGT. The CDR3 DNA is TGTGCCAGCAGTGACGTGCCGGGGGACGAGCAGTACTTC. Residues: CASSDVPGDEQYF.

Notes on this clone: Other DNA sequences in the same sample also yield this CDR3. J is TRBJ1-2 and V is TRBV28; D ambiguous. The CDR3 totals 12 residues. Germline CDR1 is MDHEN and CDR2 is SYDVKM. V gave up 4 bases and J gave up 4 bases, with 7 bases separating them. CDR3 nucleotides: TGTGCCAGCAGTTCCGGAACCTATGGCTACACCTTC. This codes for CASSSGTYGYTF.

The sample holds one count of this clone. The J gene is TRBJ1-2, the V gene TRBV6-5, with D maybe TRBD1 (6 bases). In germline, CDR1 is MNHEY, CDR2 SVGAGI. Trimming stripped 7 bases from V and 2 bases from J, with 11 bases between. The CDR3 loop spans 13 amino acids. Here the CDR3 DNA reads TGTGCCAGCACTACAGGGACAAACTATGGCTACACCTTC. Translated: CASTTGTNYGYTF.

This rearrangement joins TRBV11-3 to TRBJ1-4; TRBD1 might be the D (5 bases). The germline V gene has CDR1 SGHNT and CDR2 YENEEA. Trimming removed 4 bases from V and 8 bases from J, with 17 bases in between. The CDR3 has 15 amino acids. The CDR3 bases are TGTGCCAGCAGCTCGACAAAGGGGACGGGCGAAAAACTGTTTTTT. Amino acid sequence: CASSSTKGTGEKLFF.

The table lists this clone with a count of one. This chain joins TRBV19 and TRBJ1-2, with unresolved D. From germline, CDR1 is LNHDA and CDR2 SQIVND (reference sequence). CDR3 size: 13 residues. Trimming removed 3 bases at V and 8 bases at J, with 13 bases between. The CDR3 bases are TGTGCCAGTAGTATGCCCCACACCCCGGGCTACACCTTC. Translating gives CASSMPHTPGYTF.

This clone has at least ten counts. The chain is built from TRBV6-4 and TRBJ1-6; 7 bases are a match to TRBD1. The CDR3 length is 15 residues. The V gene's germline CDR1 is MRHNA and CDR2 SNTAGT. With 4 bases clipped from V and 5 bases from J, the junction kept 5 bases outside the gene matches. The CDR3 sequence is CASSVEGADNSPLHF. CDR3 DNA: TGTGCCAGCAGTGTAGAGGGGGCCGATAATTCACCCCTCCACTTT.

The table lists this clone with a count of one. The same CDR3 can be traced to other DNA sequences in this sample. The V call is TRBV6-2 or TRBV6-3, the J call TRBJ1-2; 7 bases line up with TRBD1. CDR3 size: 12 residues. The junction had 2 bases not matched to a gene; V was cut back by 6 bases and J by 4 bases. Germline loops: CDR1 MNHEY, CDR2 SVGEGT. CDR3 nucleotides: TGTGCCAGCAGCCGGGACAGCTATGGCTACACCTTC. Amino acids: CASSRDSYGYTF.

This clone was counted a single time. The chain joins TRBV5-4 to TRBJ1-2, with a possible D match to TRBD1 (5 bases). The CDR3 is 15 residues long. Trimming shortened V by 0 bases and J by 5 bases, and 14 bases separated the two germline ends. Germline CDR1 and CDR2: SGHNT and YYREEE (reference sequence). This CDR3 reads CASSLAASEGYGYTF. For the CDR3, the DNA is TGTGCCAGCAGCTTGGCTGCATCGGAGGGGTATGGCTACACCTTC.

J is TRBJ1-5 and V is TRBV7-9; D is unresolved. This CDR3 has 13 amino acids. The germline V and J ends were trimmed by 5 bases and 6 bases, with 11 bases remaining between them. The germline V gene encodes CDR1 SEHNR and CDR2 FQNEAQ (reference sequence). In DNA, the CDR3 is TGTGCCAGCAGCCCAACAGCGAGTCAGCCCCAGCATTTT. Protein: CASSPTASQPQHF.

The rearrangement uses TRBV5-1 and TRBJ2-5; no firm D call. The V end lost 2 bases, the J end lost 5 bases, and 10 bases lay between the germline ends. This CDR3 region has 13 residues. Germline V gene sequence: CDR1 SGHRS, CDR2 YFSETQ. The chain's CDR3 is CASSFGIGETQYF. CDR3 in DNA: TGCGCCAGCAGCTTTGGGATCGGGGAGACCCAGTACTTC.

This chain uses TRBV4-1 with TRBJ1-2, with D perhaps matching TRBD1 (6 bases). This CDR3 has 14 residues. Trimming removed 8 bases at V and 4 bases at J, with 17 bases between. CDR1 MGHRA and CDR2 YSYEKL come from the germline V gene. The CDR3 spells CASSQAGVIYGYTF. CDR3 sequence (DNA): TGCGCCAGCTCTCAGGCAGGGGTAATCTATGGCTACACCTTC.

V gene TRBV24-1 combines with J gene TRBJ2-3; the match to TRBD1 covers 7 bases. V lost 7 bases and J lost 2; bases outside the gene matches: 5. The CDR3 is made up of 14 amino acids. CDR1 and CDR2 from the germline V gene are KGHDR and SFDVKD. In DNA, the CDR3 is TGTGCCACCAGACCGGGACAGCTCACAGATACGCAGTATTTT. Its translation: CATRPGQLTDTQYF.

The V call is TRBV9, the J call TRBJ1-2; D is uncertain. The CDR3 is 12 residues long. The V end lost 3 bases, the J end lost 2 bases, and 5 bases lay between the germline ends. CDR1 is SGDLS, CDR2 YYNGEE, per germline. In nucleotides, the CDR3 is TGTGCCAGCAGCGGGGTGAACTATGGCTACACCTTC. The encoded protein is CASSGVNYGYTF.

V usage is TRBV27 and J usage is TRBJ2-6, with D hard to call. Between the trimmed V and J ends, which lost 5 bases and 3 bases, there was a span of 14 bases. Germline V gene sequence: CDR1 MNHEY, CDR2 SMNVEV (reference sequence). The CDR3 contains 16 residues. The CDR3 DNA follows: TGTGCCAGCAGTCCCCCTTTGGGGTATGGGGCCAACGTCCTGACTTTC. Residues: CASSPPLGYGANVLTF.

This clone has just a few counts. The V gene is TRBV5-1, the J gene TRBJ2-2; no definite D call. CDR1 and CDR2 from the germline V gene are SGHRS and YFSETQ. The V gene lost 5 bases and the J gene lost 0 bases, with 11 bases spanning the gap. The CDR3 spans 15 residues. CDR3 sequence (DNA): TGCGCCAGCAGTGCAGCGAGAGCGAACACCGGGGAGCTGTTTTTT. It is translated as CASSAARANTGELFF.

CDR3 sequence (DNA): TGTGCCACCTCAAAGCGGGGGGGGAACACCGGGGAGCTGTTTTTT. Translating it yields CATSKRGGNTGELFF. The rearrangement uses TRBV5-4 and TRBJ2-2, with 10 bases matching TRBD2. Germline V gene lookup returns CDR1 SGHNT and CDR2 YYREEE (reference sequence). The J segment lost 1 base and the V segment lost 9 bases, leaving 6 bases of the junction unmatched. The CDR3 runs to 15 residues.

The V call is TRBV6-5, the J call TRBJ2-5; D is uncertain. CDR3 length: 12 residues. Germline-derived CDR1 and CDR2 are MNHEY and SVGAGI. Trimming stripped 2 bases from V and 5 bases from J, with 6 bases between. CDR3: CASSYNGETQYF. CDR3 bases: TGTGCCAGCAGTTACAACGGGGAGACCCAGTACTTC.

This clone was seen a single time. The rearrangement links TRBV19 to TRBJ2-1, with a weak D call TRBD2 (5 bases). Germline V gives CDR1 LNHDA, CDR2 SQIVND (reference sequence). The V gene lost 3 bases and the J gene lost 3 bases, with 12 bases spanning the gap. CDR3 length: 15 residues. DNA of the CDR3: TGTGCCAGTAGTATGGTGGGAGAAGGCTACAATGAGCAGTTCTTC. Translation: CASSMVGEGYNEQFF.

This rearrangement joins TRBV2 to TRBJ1-4, with 7 bases lining up with TRBD1. The CDR3 contains 15 residues. Germline CDR1 SNHLY, CDR2 FYNNEI. Losses at the gene ends were 2 bases for V and 4 bases for J; bases not matched to a gene: 4. The DNA of the CDR3 is TGTGCCAGCAGTGAATGGGGACAGCTTAATGAAAAACTGTTTTTT. Amino acid sequence: CASSEWGQLNEKLFF.

This chain joins TRBV10-3 and TRBJ1-1, with D possibly matching TRBD1 (6 bases). Trimming removed 6 bases from V and 5 bases from J, with 22 bases in between. The CDR3 runs 16 residues. Germline V gene lookup returns CDR1 ENHRY and CDR2 SYGVKD. For the CDR3, the DNA is TGTGCCATCAGCCTCTCAGCCAGGGGCCAGGGAACTGAAGCTTTCTTT. Its translation is CAISLSARGQGTEAFF.

The CDR3 reads CASSRNGQDQAFF. The CDR3, as DNA: TGTGCCAGCAGCAGGAACGGACAGGATCAAGCTTTCTTT. J is TRBJ1-1 and V is TRBV12-3 or TRBV12-4; 7 nucleotides match TRBD1. V was pared by 6 bases and J by 9 bases, with 10 bases of the junction left unmatched. The CDR3 totals 13 residues.

This clone has only one observation. This sequence joins TRBV12-3 or TRBV12-4 and TRBJ2-5; D is possibly TRBD2 (6 bases). V gave up 4 bases and J gave up 7 bases, with 13 bases separating them. The CDR3 has 13 amino acids. The chain's CDR3 is CASSSEGFGTQYF. The DNA of the CDR3 is TGTGCCAGCAGTTCGGAGGGGTTTGGGACCCAGTACTTC.

This clone appeared once. V is TRBV27 and J is TRBJ2-6; D ambiguous. Germline V gene sequence: CDR1 MNHEY, CDR2 SMNVEV (reference sequence). Trimming shortened V by 7 bases and J by 2 bases, and 9 bases separated the two germline ends. CDR3 length: 14 residues. The CDR3 region is CASNKGTGANVLTF. The CDR3 DNA follows: TGTGCCAGCAATAAGGGTACTGGGGCCAACGTCCTGACTTTC.

This rearrangement joins TRBV29-1 to TRBJ1-2; maybe TRBD1 (6 bases). Germline V gene sequence: CDR1 SQVTM, CDR2 ANQGSEA. Trimming left V 7 bases short and J 8 bases short, with 29 bases between. This CDR3 has 16 amino acids. The CDR3 here is CSAETGRAAGQLGYTF. As DNA, the CDR3 is TGCAGCGCAGAAACGGGGCGGGCCGCCGGACAGCTGGGCTACACCTTC. The entire variable domain, with the rest obtained from reference TRBV29-1 and TRBJ1-2, is as follows: SAVISQKPSRDICQRGTSLTIQCQVDSQVTMMFWYRQQPGQSLTLIATANQGSEATYESGFVIDKFPISRPNLTFSTLTVSNMSPEDSSIYLCSAETGRAAGQLGYTFGSGTRLTVV.

V gene TRBV7-9 combines with J gene TRBJ1-2, with 9 bases that match TRBD1. With V trimmed by 7 bases and J by 0 bases, 12 bases remained unmatched. Germline-derived CDR1 and CDR2 are SEHNR and FQNEAQ (reference sequence). This CDR3 is 17 amino acids long. The CDR3 DNA is TGTGCCAGCACACGAAGGGGACAGGGCATAACTAACTATGGCTACACCTTC. Its translation: CASTRRGQGITNYGYTF.

The chain is built from TRBV25-1 and TRBJ2-6, with 8 bases identical to TRBD2. The CDR3 sequence is 18 residues long. V dropped 1 base and J dropped 0; count of bases not matched to a gene: 5. Germline-derived CDR1 and CDR2 are MGHDK and SYGVNS. Here the CDR3 DNA reads TGTGCCAGCAGTGAATGGGCGGGGGGAATCTCTGGGGCCAACGTCCTGACTTTC. Translation: CASSEWAGGISGANVLTF.

The chain employs TRBV9 and TRBJ2-7; TRBD2 might be the D (5 bases). Germline V gene data show CDR1 as SGDLS and CDR2 as YYNGEE. There are 16 residues in the CDR3. V gave up 0 bases and J gave up 2 bases, with 15 bases separating them. As DNA, the CDR3 is TGTGCCAGCAGCGTAGAAGGAGGCGGCCAAACCTACGAGCAGTACTTC. It is translated as CASSVEGGGQTYEQYF.

The genes are TRBV18 and TRBJ2-7; 15 nucleotides align to TRBD2. The CDR3 extends over 17 amino acids. Trimming removed 4 bases from V and 3 bases from J; junction bases left unmatched: 7. Germline V gives CDR1 KGHSH, CDR2 LQKENI. CDR3: CASSLTGTSGGNYEQYF. CDR3 bases: TGTGCCAGCTCACTCACGGGGACTAGCGGGGGGAACTACGAGCAGTACTTC.

This clone is a singleton in its sample. The chain combines TRBV7-9 with TRBJ1-1; the match to TRBD1 covers 8 bases. Germline loops: CDR1 SEHNR, CDR2 FQNEAQ (reference sequence). This CDR3 has 14 residues. After removal of 5 bases from V and 1 base from J, the junction contained 3 bases not matched to a gene. In DNA form, the CDR3 reads TGTGCCAGCAGCGCCGGGACAGGGAACACTGAAGCTTTCTTT. Its protein is CASSAGTGNTEAFF. The complete variable domain, with remaining parts taken from reference TRBV7-9 and TRBJ1-1, reads DTGVSQNPRHKITKRGQNVTFRCDPISEHNRLYWYRQTLGQGPEFLTYFQNEAQLEKSRLLSDRFSAERPKGSFSTLEIQRTEQGDSAMYLCASSAGTGNTEAFFGQGTRLTVV.

The V gene is TRBV27, the J gene TRBJ1-1, with D perhaps TRBD1 (5 bases). Trimming took off 1 base at V and 1 base at J, with 10 bases between the two ends. Germline V gene data show CDR1 as MNHEY and CDR2 as SMNVEV (reference sequence). The length of the CDR3 is 15 residues. The CDR3: CASSLWQGRNTEAFF. CDR3 nucleotides: TGTGCCAGCAGTTTATGGCAGGGAAGGAACACTGAAGCTTTCTTT.

This clone was counted a single time. V and J are TRBV19 and TRBJ2-1; D is possibly TRBD1 (5 bases). Per the germline V gene, CDR1 is LNHDA and CDR2 is SQIVND (reference sequence). Trimming pared 1 base from V and 4 bases from J, leaving 11 bases between. This CDR3 is built from 15 residues. CDR3 loop: CASSIGQPTYNEQFF. The DNA for the CDR3 is TGTGCCAGTAGTATAGGACAGCCCACTTACAATGAGCAGTTCTTC.

V and J are TRBV2 and TRBJ2-5, with 11 bases lining up with TRBD2. The germline CDR1 and CDR2 sequences are SNHLY and FYNNEI. The CDR3 has 15 residues. Germline trimming cut 5 bases from V and 5 bases from J; bases unmatched to any gene: 7. Written as DNA, the CDR3 is TGTGCCAGCAGTACTAGCGGGAGTTTATGGGAGACCCAGTACTTC. Translated, it gives CASSTSGSLWETQYF.